The present T cell receptor beta chain was sequenced within a study of cytomegalovirus exposure and HLA in healthy donors (dated by TCRdb to 2016 to 2017). The study in broad terms: An earlier analysis of 587 of the donors reported around 280 Gb of sequence data and 100 million to 120 million unique TCR beta sequences obtained from about 179 million T cells. Approximately 300 gigabases of sequencing data and 80 million or so unique TCR sequences were included in an early release covering under 650 HLA-typed donors. Among the roughly 400 genotyped donors, around 81% belonged to the genetic ancestry cluster associated with self-reported Caucasian donors. The study was designed to test whether signatures of past pathogen exposure could be identified by cataloging public T cell receptors. The T cell repertoires of 666 subjects were profiled by immunosequencing and related to cytomegalovirus serostatus. A separate validation cohort of approximately 120 different subjects was used in addition to the roughly 720-subject first cohort. The study combined high-throughput TCR immunosequencing, statistical association of individual TCRs with disease status, and machine learning to predict cytomegalovirus infection status. To study patterns of TCR occurrence, a later analysis re-analyzed previously published TCR beta repertoires from 666 donors and added high-resolution HLA genotyping. The later analysis used no new phenotypic data to find candidate immune exposures, relying instead on TCR beta sequences and their occurrence across donors. To decide whether each TCR beta V gene segment behaved as functional or pseudogenic, an earlier analysis of some 540 of the donors relied on high-throughput TCR beta sequencing. Donor age, sex, ethnicity and CMV serostatus were compiled together with the repertoire data. Genome-wide SNP genotypes for about 55% of the 666 donors were used in a later genetic analysis, which treated that subset as a discovery cohort. Every discovery cohort repertoire had been produced on one sequencing platform. HLA typing covered class I and class II loci at four-digit resolution. The number of donors typed differed by locus, with 629-630 for A, B, C, DRB1 and DQB1, over 500 for DQA1, under 610 for DPA1, and some 470 for DPB1. Four to six DR-DQ haplotypes were handled as single units for association and clustering, since linkage in the cohort was strong. Among about 400 genotyped donors of the cohort, an average of around 250,000 unique TCR beta nucleotide sequences was sequenced per donor, of which 15% to 20% were non-productive.

Taken from cysteine to phenylalanine, the CDR3 has 16 residues. Of the read, only the CDR3 DNA is kept; its 48 bases are in frame from base 1. CDR1 and CDR2 are read off the germline V gene as SQVTM and ANQGSEA. V sheds 3 bases and J sheds 4 bases, leaving 16 bases between their ends. The library was generated by the immunoSEQ multiplex PCR assay. For the multiplex PCR, a mixture combining 60 forward primers for TCR Vbeta segments and 13 reverse primers for TCR Jbeta segments was used. The CDR3 region of rearranged TCR beta genes was amplified from genomic DNA by a multiplex PCR assay. The amplified TCR beta libraries were sequenced on the Illumina HiSeq System as 87-base-pair reads. Per the source publication's procedure: In a later analysis, about 80 million unique TCR beta chains were counted across the roughly 610 repertoires, and roughly 10 million of these chains were shared by at least two donors. Raw reads were error-corrected and collapsed into unique sequences by a nearest-neighbor algorithm in which closely related sequences were merged to remove PCR and sequencing errors. Alignment of CDR3 sequences to IMGT reference sequences was used to assign V, D and J gene segments. Each retained sequence needed at least a six-nucleotide match to both a V gene segment and a J gene segment. Rearrangements were called productive when the CDR3 lacked stop codons and stayed in frame with V and J; all others were non-productive. CDR3 was defined according to IMGT convention as the region running from the second conserved V-encoded cysteine to the conserved J-encoded phenylalanine. The earlier analysis of about 640 of the donors excluded any sequence lacking an unambiguous match to a single V gene segment. In an earlier analysis of several hundred of the donors, a V segment was called functional when productive rearrangements were above 56.7%, and segregating when the standard deviation between donors exceeded 5%. A statistical classification framework was developed to diagnose cytomegalovirus status using the catalog of TCR beta chain sequences. A later analysis assigned V and J genes by comparing TCR nucleotide sequences with IMGT/GENE-DB human TR gene sequences. The TCRdist pipeline was used in a later analysis to assign CDR3 sequences and most-parsimonious VDJ recombination scenarios. A later analysis defined each TCR beta chain by its CDR3 amino acid sequence plus V-gene family, and excluded reads lacking a unique V-gene family. To address suspected cross-contamination and a sequencing artifact, a later analysis removed roughly 640 highly shared, low-generation-probability nucleotide sequences. For each public chain, a later analysis derived a clonal expansion index from normalized ranks of inferred template counts within each repertoire. In a later analysis, generation probabilities were computed with a VDJ recombination model fitted to out-of-frame rearrangements, and the resulting probabilities were checked against IGoR. In a later analysis, TCR-TCR, TCR-HLA and TCR-CMV co-occurrence was scored with hypergeometric tests, and a repertoire-size bias correction was applied to TCR pairs. To estimate false discovery rates, a later analysis permuted the HLA or CMV assignments 20 times. In a later analysis, co-occurring TCRs were grouped using DBSCAN, with TCRdist sequence similarity added in when clustering inside HLA-allele-positive subsets. Repertoires with fewer than 30,000 or more than 120,000 public chains were left out of co-occurrence clustering, as were about five repertoires with anomalous nucleotide sharing. TCRdb retrieved this table from immuneACCESS and kept in-frame rearrangements only. Not all clones are present; in checked studies, unresolved V genes account for under half, and no reason is known for the remainder. The V and J calls and the clone size are those of that table, but D and trimming were determined from the DNA. The sample table lists about 200,000 clones, roughly 77% of them with a count of one. The biggest ten clones account for 0.39% of the sample.

The cohort comprised around 690 healthy bone marrow donors. All cohort members were sampled while nominally healthy, although unrecorded immune exposures were likely present. The donor was CMV seropositive and belonged to the group of over 250 seropositive cohort members. A peripheral blood sample was provided by each donor, and peripheral blood mononuclear cells were used for TCR beta sequencing. Genomic DNA was extracted from the blood cell samples with the Qiagen DNeasy Blood Extraction Kit. What the authors observed across the whole study: In a later analysis, HLA-associated TCR beta chains were found to be more clonally expanded and to have lower generation probabilities than equally common non-associated chains. Strong co-occurrence of HLA alleles, especially DR and DQ, made assigning TCR associations to individual alleles difficult. Immune exposure information for the cohort was limited to CMV serostatus. Cytomegalovirus status was reported to be diagnosed by the classifier with high specificity and sensitivity in both the original and validation cohorts. Correlated functional status among segregating V segments might reflect linkage disequilibrium, but an unknown experimental factor could not be ruled out. A further reported finding was that TCR beta sequences accurately predicted the HLA-A and HLA-B alleles for most subjects in the first cohort. Because the 87-base-pair reads could not distinguish some IMGT-functional V segments, including TRBV6-2 and TRBV6-3, those segments were excluded. Because counts were too low, roughly 17 rarely observed V segments, including chromosome 9 orphons, were left out of the earlier analysis of roughly 600 of the donors. An earlier analysis of several hundred of the donors showed that most TCR beta V segments appeared in productive rearrangements either about 87% or about 30% of the time, which broadly matched IMGT annotations. A group of highly shared sequence variants was considered likely to be a technical artifact of the sequencing pipeline. Most TCR sequences were seen in very few donors, while some public TCRs were found in many individuals. Three of the identified cytomegalovirus-associated TCR beta chains were confirmed in vitro to be specific for cytomegalovirus antigens. According to a later analysis, most CMV-associated TCR beta chains appeared to be HLA-restricted, and the HLA associations seemed to be driven largely by CMV exposure. According to a later genetic analysis, donors in an Asian-associated ancestry cluster had fewer N-insertions in productive TCRs than the approximately 650-donor mean. The cohort was sequenced for TCR beta chains only, and without alpha or paired-chain data the features that could be detected were limited. The study listed 150 to 200 TCR beta chains as associated with cytomegalovirus. According to a later analysis, parvovirus B19, influenza, CMV and Epstein-Barr virus appeared linked to several top co-occurrence clusters. According to a later analysis, TCR association rates differed among HLA loci, with DRB1 alleles showing the most associated TCRs and HLA-C alleles showing the fewest. Because HLA typing was missing for some donors at each locus, association tests included only the typed subset. Roughly uniform sequencing depth across donors was assumed in presence/absence analyses, although this assumption may not hold. At a false discovery rate of 0.05, a later analysis linked under 20,000 TCR beta sequences to specific HLA alleles. It was suggested by the authors that the approach could potentially be generalized to other disease states and immunological phenotypes. V-gene and J-gene trimming of TCR beta chains was associated with a missense DCLRE1C variant in a later genetic analysis, and the association was replicated in an independent cohort.

With regard to this clone: The antigen this receptor binds is unknown. Per-nucleotide qualities are absent, and no much larger clonotype sits a single base away.

The origin of this receptor is a male donor in good health and CMV-seropositive. Sequenced input: PBMCs. Here the chain combines TRBV29-1 and TRBJ2-6; matching of 6 bases hints at TRBD1 as the D gene. The DNA reads TGCAGCGTTGAGCTGGCAGGGGTGTCCGGGGCCAACGTCCTGACTTTC. Its amino acids are CSVELAGVSGANVLTF.